Each of the 18 T cell receptor beta chains below was sequenced from the same sample in a study of cytomegalovirus exposure and HLA in healthy donors. With 60 Vbeta and 13 Jbeta primers, the PCR was carried out. Sequencing was performed with immunoSEQ multiplex PCR; in TCRdb, only in-frame clones are kept and a portion is missing. The top ten clones hold 2.5% to 3% of a sample with roughly 110,000 clones, over 70% of them seen once. What was sequenced was PBMCs. Source of these receptors: a male donor in good health and CMV-seropositive.

The V gene is TRBV19, the J gene TRBJ2-5, with 7 bases that match TRBD2. This CDR3 has 13 amino acids. CDR1 is LNHDA, CDR2 SQIVND, per germline (reference sequence). V shed 6 bases and J 2 bases; nucleotides not matched to a gene: 3. In DNA form, the CDR3 reads TGTGCCAGTAGACCGGGGGGTCAAGAGACCCAGTACTTC. Translated: CASRPGGQETQYF.

This clone has a handful of counts. The chain has TRBV7-9 and TRBJ1-1; D gene uncertain. Germline CDR1 is SEHNR and CDR2 is FQNEAQ (reference sequence). V lost 7 bases and J 2 bases, leaving 11 bases between the germline ends. The CDR3 extends over 13 amino acids. The CDR3 DNA sequence: TGTGCCAGCAAACGGCGGGTTAACACTGAAGCTTTCTTT. Translated: CASKRRVNTEAFF.

This clone has more than one count but fewer than ten. The rearrangement uses TRBV5-1 and TRBJ2-7; no firm D call. Trimming stripped 4 bases from V and 5 bases from J, with 13 bases between. This CDR3 spans 13 amino acids. The germline V gene encodes CDR1 SGHRS and CDR2 YFSETQ. CDR3 loop: CASSPRRGDEQYF. In DNA form, the CDR3 reads TGCGCCAGCAGCCCGCGGCGCGGCGACGAGCAGTACTTC.

The chain links TRBV6-1 to TRBJ1-1; 9 bases fit TRBD1. With 0 bases clipped from V and 10 bases from J, the junction kept 9 bases outside the gene matches. CDR3 size: 15 residues. The V gene's germline CDR1 is MNHNS and CDR2 SASEGT. The CDR3 DNA reads TGTGCCAGCAGTGAAGCTTGGGACAGGGCCACGGGAGCTTTCTTT. It is translated as CASSEAWDRATGAFF.

The rearrangement links TRBV2 to TRBJ1-4; 7 bases match TRBD1. The CDR3 consists of 14 residues. V was clipped by 5 bases and J by 8 bases; unmatched bases: 8. Per the germline V gene, CDR1 is SNHLY and CDR2 is FYNNEI. CDR3 sequence (DNA): TGTGCCAGCAGTTCCACAGGGGTTCGGGAAAAACTGTTTTTT. Amino acids: CASSSTGVREKLFF.

The chain joins TRBV19 to TRBJ2-7; TRBD2 matches 10 bases. Germline trimming cut 6 bases from V and 4 bases from J; bases unmatched to any gene: 6. Germline values: CDR1 LNHDA, CDR2 SQIVND (reference sequence). The CDR3 extends over 14 amino acids. The DNA of the CDR3 is TGTGCCAGTAGCACGATAGCGGGAGGATACGAGCAGTACTTC. This sequence encodes CASSTIAGGYEQYF.

This chain uses TRBV4-1 with TRBJ1-1; D unclear. The CDR3 is 14 residues long. V was pared by 1 base and J by 1 base, with 7 bases between. From germline, CDR1 is MGHRA and CDR2 YSYEKL. The chain's CDR3 is CASSQGPGNTEAFF. The CDR3 nucleotides are TGCGCCAGCAGCCAAGGCCCAGGGAACACTGAAGCTTTCTTT.

The chain combines TRBV21-1 with TRBJ2-2; the D call of TRBD1 is as the table states it, not checked on the DNA. TRBV21-1 is annotated as a pseudogene. The CDR3 is 15 residues long. CDR3 residues: CASSKMGAPTGELFF. For the CDR3, the DNA is TGTGCCAGCAGCAAAATGGGGGCGCCCACCGGGGAGCTGTTTTTT.

The chain is built from TRBV30 and TRBJ1-4, with TRBD1 matching 7 bases. The CDR3 spans 15 residues. Germline V CDR1 and CDR2: GTSNPN, SVGIG (reference sequence). V lost 0 bases, J lost 6 bases, and 7 bases stayed unmatched. CDR3 sequence: CAWSVYGTAYEKLFF. CDR3 coding DNA: TGTGCCTGGAGTGTATATGGGACAGCTTATGAAAAACTGTTTTTT.

This chain joins TRBV6-6 and TRBJ2-3; 7 bases map to TRBD1. The CDR3 has 14 amino acids. J lost 0 bases, V lost 7 bases, and 4 bases had no gene match. CDR1 and CDR2 (germline): MNHNY, SVGAGI (reference sequence). Here the CDR3 DNA reads TGTGCCAGCAAAAGACAGGGTAGCACAGATACGCAGTATTTT. This translates into CASKRQGSTDTQYF.

This chain joins TRBV4-3 and TRBJ2-7; D gene uncertain. V dropped 2 bases and J dropped 3 bases, with 23 bases sitting between them. The length of the CDR3 is 18 residues. CDR1 is LGHNA and CDR2 is YSLEER in the germline V gene. The CDR3 region is CASSQQPPRARGNYEQYF. In nucleotides, the CDR3 is TGCGCCAGCAGCCAACAGCCCCCCAGAGCCCGAGGTAACTACGAGCAGTACTTC.

The chain links TRBV15 to TRBJ2-7; 7 bases are a match to TRBD2. The CDR3 runs to 14 residues. Losses at the gene ends were 1 base for V and 4 bases for J; bases not matched to a gene: 4. Germline assignment: CDR1 LNHNV and CDR2 YYDKDF (reference sequence). CDR3 DNA sequence: TGTGCCACCAGCAGAGCTACGGGAGGATACGAGCAGTACTTC. Translating it yields CATSRATGGYEQYF.

V and J are TRBV27 and TRBJ2-1, with 7 bases lining up with TRBD2. The V and J ends lost 0 bases and 0 bases, in that order; junction bases with no gene match: 2. The CDR3 contains 16 residues. The germline gives CDR1 MNHEY, CDR2 SMNVEV (reference sequence). CDR3 DNA sequence: TGTGCCAGCAGTTTATCGTGGACTAGCTCCTACAATGAGCAGTTCTTC. It codes for CASSLSWTSSYNEQFF.

This clone was seen just once. The DNA for the CDR3 is TGTGCCAGCAGTTATCCGTCCAGGGGAAGAACTGAAGCTTTCTTT. Its translation: CASSYPSRGRTEAFF. The rearrangement links TRBV28 to TRBJ1-1; D perhaps matches TRBD1 (6 bases). V was trimmed by 4 bases and J by 5 bases, leaving 17 bases between them. The CDR3 has 15 amino acids. Per the germline V gene, CDR1 is MDHEN and CDR2 is SYDVKM.

This chain joins TRBV27 and TRBJ1-2; possible D gene TRBD1, 6 bases. In germline, CDR1 is MNHEY, CDR2 SMNVEV (reference sequence). This CDR3 has 14 residues. Trimming took 5 bases from V and 8 from J, leaving 18 bases between them. CDR3 sequence (DNA): TGTGCCAGCAGTCCCGGACAGACCCCGACGGGCTACACCTTC. Its protein product is CASSPGQTPTGYTF.

This clone was observed a few times. The chain couples TRBV4-1 to TRBJ2-5; tentatively, D is TRBD2 (5 bases). CDR1 and CDR2 (germline): MGHRA, YSYEKL. V was clipped by 1 base and J by 3 bases, with 9 bases between them. The CDR3 has 14 residues. The CDR3 sequence: CASSQVGREETQYF. The CDR3 DNA reads TGCGCCAGCAGCCAAGTTGGGCGGGAAGAGACCCAGTACTTC.

The CDR3 DNA reads TGTGCCATCAGGTCGGGAAGAGCCACAGATACGCAGTATTTT. Its translation: CAIRSGRATDTQYF. The chain recombines TRBV10-3 with TRBJ2-3; D might be TRBD2 (5 bases). V lost 6 bases to trimming and J lost 2 bases, with 12 bases between them. The CDR3 totals 14 residues. From germline, CDR1 is ENHRY and CDR2 SYGVKD.

The chain is built from TRBV7-9 and TRBJ1-2; D gene unclear. Germline values: CDR1 SEHNR, CDR2 FQNEAQ (reference sequence). Trimming removed 5 bases at V and 8 bases at J, with 9 bases between. This CDR3 has 11 amino acids. CDR3 DNA: TGTGCCAGCAGCGGCACGGAGGGCTACACCTTC. Translated, it gives CASSGTEGYTF.